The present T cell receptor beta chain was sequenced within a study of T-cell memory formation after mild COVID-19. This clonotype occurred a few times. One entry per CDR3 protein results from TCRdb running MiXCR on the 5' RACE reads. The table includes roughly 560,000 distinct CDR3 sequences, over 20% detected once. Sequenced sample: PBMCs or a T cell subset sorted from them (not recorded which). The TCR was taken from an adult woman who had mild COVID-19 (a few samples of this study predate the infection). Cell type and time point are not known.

In DNA form, the CDR3 reads TGTGCCAGCAGCTCGACAGGGGGCGTGGAGACCCAGTACTTC. It translates to CASSSTGGVETQYF. The J gene is TRBJ2-5, the V gene TRBV12-3 or TRBV12-4; TRBD1 matches at 10 bases. V shed 6 bases and J 5 bases; nucleotides not matched to a gene: 6. CDR3 size: 14 residues.